Below, 22 T cell receptor beta chains from the same sample are listed, as sequenced in a study of cytomegalovirus exposure and HLA in healthy donors. PCR was performed using 60 Vbeta and 13 Jbeta primers. Measured with immunoSEQ multiplex PCR; TCRdb has only the in-frame clones, and not every one. The table lists about 150,000 clones, roughly 72% of them singletons, with approximately 2.1% in the top ten. Material: PBMCs. These receptors were taken from a man aged 25-45 years in good health and CMV-seronegative.

V and J are TRBV28 and TRBJ2-1, with a weak D call TRBD1 (6 bases). V lost 2 bases and J 1 base, leaving 18 bases between the germline ends. This CDR3 comprises 18 residues. Germline assignment: CDR1 MDHEN and CDR2 SYDVKM. This CDR3 reads CASSLPRTAALSYNEQFF. CDR3 nucleotides: TGTGCCAGCAGTTTACCTCGGACAGCAGCCCTTTCCTACAATGAGCAGTTCTTC.

J is TRBJ2-5 and V is TRBV11-1, with 8 bases matching TRBD1. Trimming at V came to 0 bases and at J to 2 bases, leaving 2 bases not matched to a gene. The CDR3 covers 15 residues. Germline V gene sequence: CDR1 SGHAT, CDR2 FQDESV (reference sequence). The CDR3 reads CASSLATGAQETQYF. The CDR3 nucleotides are TGTGCCAGCAGCTTAGCGACAGGGGCTCAAGAGACCCAGTACTTC.

This clone was counted once. This chain connects TRBV29-1 to TRBJ1-4, with D possibly being TRBD1 (6 bases). The germline V gene has CDR1 SQVTM and CDR2 ANQGSEA. The CDR3 consists of 13 residues. V lost 6 bases, J lost 3 bases, and 11 bases lay in between. CDR3 nucleotides: TGCAGCGTGGAACAGGGCCCTAATGAAAAACTGTTTTTT. Residues: CSVEQGPNEKLFF.

The chain couples TRBV6-5 to TRBJ1-1, with TRBD1 identical over 9 bases. After removal of 6 bases from V and 10 bases from J, the junction contained 9 bases not matched to a gene. CDR1 is MNHEY, CDR2 SVGAGI, per germline. There are 13 residues in the CDR3. CDR3 nucleotides: TGTGCCAGCAGACCCGGGACAGGGAACGCAGCTTTCTTT. This sequence encodes CASRPGTGNAAFF.

This clone came up a few times. The chain employs TRBV19 and TRBJ1-2, with D unresolved. Trimming cost V 7 bases and J 5 bases, with 11 bases left between them. The CDR3 has 12 residues. CDR1 is LNHDA and CDR2 is SQIVND in the germline V gene (reference sequence). The CDR3 DNA reads TGTGCCAGTAAAACACCACCTTATGGCTACACCTTC. Amino acids: CASKTPPYGYTF.

This chain joins TRBV4-3 and TRBJ2-1; 12 nucleotides match TRBD1. The germline gives CDR1 LGHNA, CDR2 YSLEER. This CDR3 has 16 residues. With V trimmed by 2 bases and J by 8 bases, 7 bases remained unmatched. The CDR3 DNA sequence: TGCGCCAGCAGCCAACGTTCCGGGACAGGGGGCGATGAGCAGTTCTTC. It yields the protein CASSQRSGTGGDEQFF.

This rearrangement joins TRBV6-1 to TRBJ1-2, with D possibly matching TRBD1 (5 bases). V shed 4 bases and J shed 2 bases, with 8 bases lying between them. Germline lookup yields CDR1 MNHNS and CDR2 SASEGT. The CDR3 has 13 amino acids. CDR3 DNA sequence: TGTGCCAGCAGTGCAACAGGCAACTATGGCTACACCTTC. Its protein is CASSATGNYGYTF.

This clone was counted a few times. J is TRBJ2-5 and V is TRBV2, with a tentative D call TRBD2 (5 bases). The V end was cut by 6 bases, the J end by 2 bases, with 13 bases between. There are 14 residues in the CDR3. The V gene's germline CDR1 is SNHLY and CDR2 FYNNEI. CDR3 residues: CASSPRDAQETQYF. The DNA of the CDR3 is TGTGCCAGCAGCCCGAGGGATGCACAAGAGACCCAGTACTTC.

The rearrangement joins TRBV5-1 to TRBJ2-5; TRBD2 matches 13 bases. This CDR3 contains 16 residues. Per the germline V gene, CDR1 is SGHRS and CDR2 is YFSETQ. The J segment lost 4 bases and the V segment lost 4 bases, leaving 7 bases of the junction unmatched. CDR3 in amino acids: CASSETSGGPGETQYF. CDR3 in DNA: TGCGCCAGCAGCGAGACTAGCGGGGGGCCCGGAGAGACCCAGTACTTC.

The chain is built from TRBV19 and TRBJ2-7; 12 bases match TRBD2. The V and J ends lost 4 bases and 6 bases, in that order; junction bases with no gene match: 10. The CDR3 sequence is 16 residues long. CDR1 and CDR2 from the germline V gene are LNHDA and SQIVND (reference sequence). CDR3 DNA: TGTGCCAGTAGTACAGGGACTTCGGGACTAGCGGGCGAGCAGTACTTC. Translating gives CASSTGTSGLAGEQYF.

This clone was counted only a few times. The chain joins TRBV7-8 to TRBJ1-4; 8 bases agree with TRBD1. With V trimmed by 5 bases and J by 7 bases, 9 bases remained unmatched. CDR1 is SGHVS and CDR2 is FQNEAQ in the germline V gene. The CDR3 runs 15 residues. This CDR3 reads CASSAPGGFGEKLFF. CDR3 DNA: TGTGCCAGCAGCGCCCCAGGGGGCTTTGGTGAAAAACTGTTTTTT.

This clone was seen a single time. V gene TRBV19 combines with J gene TRBJ1-5, with D perhaps TRBD1 (6 bases). V was trimmed by 8 bases and J by 7 bases, leaving 18 bases between them. Germline values: CDR1 LNHDA, CDR2 SQIVND (reference sequence). The length of the CDR3 is 14 residues. CDR3 nucleotides: TGTGCCAGTCGATACTCGACAGGAAACCAGCCCCAGCATTTT. It codes for CASRYSTGNQPQHF.

The chain carries TRBV28 and TRBJ1-2; 7 bases match TRBD1. Germline-derived CDR1 and CDR2 are MDHEN and SYDVKM. V shed 2 bases, J shed 8 bases, and the junction held 11 bases outside the gene matches. The CDR3 runs 15 residues. In nucleotides, the CDR3 is TGTGCCAGCAGTTTACAGGACAGGCCCCTTGGGGGCTACACCTTC. As protein: CASSLQDRPLGGYTF.

The rearrangement uses TRBV28 and TRBJ1-5; no definite D call. CDR3 size: 15 residues. CDR1 is MDHEN and CDR2 is SYDVKM in the germline V gene. V dropped 3 bases and J dropped 2 bases, with 11 bases sitting between them. The chain's CDR3 is CASSFQVGGNQPQHF. The CDR3 bases are TGTGCCAGCAGTTTTCAGGTCGGGGGCAATCAGCCCCAGCATTTT.

J is TRBJ2-3 and V is TRBV28, with D perhaps TRBD2 (5 bases). V was shortened by 4 bases and J by 7 bases, with 21 bases between the two germline ends. Germline lookup yields CDR1 MDHEN and CDR2 SYDVKM. This CDR3 spans 16 amino acids. The chain's CDR3 is CASSSPGLRGVNTQYF. The CDR3 DNA sequence: TGTGCCAGCAGTTCCCCCGGACTCCGGGGAGTGAATACGCAGTATTTT.

The chain carries TRBV5-1 and TRBJ1-6, with TRBD1 identical over 10 bases. The V and J ends lost 3 bases and 9 bases, in that order; junction bases with no gene match: 9. The germline gives CDR1 SGHRS, CDR2 YFSETQ. CDR3 length: 16 amino acids. In nucleotides, the CDR3 is TGCGCCAGCAGCTGGAATGGACAGGGGGTACCTTCACCCCTCCACTTT. It specifies CASSWNGQGVPSPLHF.

The genes are TRBV4-2 and TRBJ2-1, with TRBD2 matching over 11 bases. The CDR3 runs to 17 residues. Trimming removed 4 bases from V and 2 bases from J; junction bases left unmatched: 7. Germline values: CDR1 LGHNA, CDR2 YNFKEQ. The CDR3 here is CASSLIAGGPAYNEQFF. In nucleotides, the CDR3 is TGTGCCAGCAGCCTTATAGCGGGGGGGCCTGCCTACAATGAGCAGTTCTTC.

V is TRBV4-3 and J is TRBJ1-1; D is possibly TRBD1 (5 bases). Germline V gene data show CDR1 as LGHNA and CDR2 as YSLEER. This CDR3 has 15 amino acids. Trimming cost V 0 bases and J 5 bases, with 13 bases left between them. CDR3 residues: CASSQEARTRTEAFF. The CDR3 DNA is TGCGCCAGCAGCCAAGAGGCCCGGACACGGACTGAAGCTTTCTTT.

The chain has TRBV19 and TRBJ2-5; D is possibly TRBD2 (6 bases). The CDR3 runs to 14 residues. CDR1 and CDR2 from the germline V gene are LNHDA and SQIVND (reference sequence). V dropped 1 base and J dropped 3 bases, with 9 bases sitting between them. CDR3 in amino acids: CASSIGGGEETQYF. CDR3 DNA sequence: TGTGCCAGTAGTATAGGAGGAGGGGAAGAGACCCAGTACTTC.

The chain carries TRBV4-3 and TRBJ2-3; D is unclear. V was clipped by 6 bases and J by 10 bases, with 17 bases between them. The CDR3 is 13 amino acids. CDR1 and CDR2 (germline): LGHNA, YSLEER. The CDR3 reads CASSELAGSPQYF. The DNA of the CDR3 is TGCGCCAGCAGTGAGTTAGCTGGATCCCCGCAGTATTTT.

J is TRBJ2-1 and V is TRBV28; 7 nucleotides align to TRBD1. This CDR3 is 17 amino acids long. V lost 6 bases to trimming and J lost 3 bases; unmatched junction nucleotides: 14. Germline CDR1 is MDHEN and CDR2 is SYDVKM. The CDR3 here is CASRDPRQGPLYNEQFF. The DNA of the CDR3 is TGTGCCAGCAGGGATCCTCGACAGGGACCCCTCTACAATGAGCAGTTCTTC.

The chain links TRBV6-1 to TRBJ1-1; TRBD1 agrees at 10 bases. The ends lost 4 bases at V and 1 base at J; junction bases unmatched: 3. The CDR3 is 15 amino acids. Germline CDR1 MNHNS, CDR2 SASEGT. CDR3 in DNA: TGTGCCAGCAGTGGGGGGGACAGGGGGAACACTGAAGCTTTCTTT. Its translation is CASSGGDRGNTEAFF.